The TCR beta chain described here comes from a study of blood T cell repertoires in COVID-19. Across the whole study: Acute and convalescent COVID-19 samples came from the United States, Italy and Spain. PBMCs, B-cell-depleted T cells, or T cells provided the cDNA or gDNA that made up the material.

This clone occurred once. Generated by immunoSEQ multiplex PCR, the TCRdb table keeps only in-frame clones and is missing some. This sample has under 70,000 clones; about 87% occur once, and the top ten carry around 6.4%. This CDR3 is built from 15 residues. Trimming stripped 4 bases from V and 4 bases from J, with 18 bases between. Germline CDR1 SGDLS, CDR2 YYNGEE. The sequenced sample consisted of peripheral blood. The receptor comes from a woman aged 65 to 85 with acute or convalescent COVID-19. The rearrangement joins TRBV9 to TRBJ2-7, with D perhaps TRBD1 (6 bases). The CDR3 DNA reads as TGTGCCAGCAGCCCTCAAATGAGGGGGAGTTACGAGCAGTACTTC. Translation gives CASSPQMRGSYEQYF.